This TCR beta chain was profiled in a study of shared clonotypes between healthy human individuals. In this sample, this clone turned up once. Per the germline V gene, CDR1 is SGHAT and CDR2 is FQNNGV. V trimming: 3 bases; J trimming: 4 bases; junction bases outside the gene matches: 4. The CDR3 is 15 residues long. Clones were read by immunoSEQ multiplex PCR, and TCRdb kept only the in-frame ones, dropping some. The table lists approximately 530,000 clones, roughly 95% of them singletons. The chain uses TRBV11-2 and TRBJ2-3, with 10 positions matching TRBD2. This receptor was taken from a woman in her thirties in good health. The sequenced sample was naive CD4+ T cells sorted from blood. Regarding subset: CD45RA+ positively selected. CDR3 nucleotides: TGTGCCAGCAGCTTTCTAGCGGGAGTTCCAGATACGCAGTATTTT. It yields the protein CASSFLAGVPDTQYF.